The entry below describes one T cell receptor beta chain. The record originates from a study of blood T cell repertoires in COVID-19. Background on the study: The cDNA or gDNA used as material had been derived from T cells, B-cell-depleted T cells, or PBMCs.

Clones were sequenced by immunoSEQ multiplex PCR, and TCRdb holds only the in-frame ones, with some missing. The sample lists tens of thousands of clones, roughly 88% occurring once. CDR1 and CDR2 (germline): SGHNT, YYREEE (reference sequence). J gave up 8 bases and V 3 bases, and 5 bases lay outside the gene matches. The CDR3 has 14 amino acids. Sequences were obtained from peripheral blood. The J gene is TRBJ1-4, the V gene TRBV5-4; TRBD1 matches at 9 bases. This sequence originates from a human donor with active COVID-19. The donor label of this sample is uncertain. The CDR3 here is CASSWGQGGEKLFF. The CDR3 nucleotides are TGTGCCAGCAGCTGGGGACAGGGAGGCGAAAAACTGTTTTTT. The variable domain in full, with the rest retrieved from reference TRBV5-4 and TRBJ1-4, is ETGVTQSPTHLIKTRGQQVTLRCSSQSGHNTVSWYQQALGQGPQFIFQYYREEENGRGNFPPRFSGLQFPNYSSELNVNALELDDSALYLCASSWGQGGEKLFFGSGTQLSVL.